Below, 10 T cell receptor beta chains from the same sample are listed, as sequenced in a study of T-cell reconstitution after alpha-beta-depleted transplantation in children. The TCRbeta library was prepared with unique molecular identifiers. TCRdb redid the calling of the PCR reads with MiXCR, one entry per CDR3 protein. This table holds hundreds of thousands of distinct CDR3 sequences, 13% found once. This sample comprised PBMCs, mostly from graft donor cells, obtained 360 days after TCRalphabeta/CD19-depleted stem cell transplant. The receptor source for this set is a male patient between 5 and 17 years old who had a stem cell transplant for acute myeloid leukemia, so the T cells may come from the graft donor.

This clonotype has ten or more counts. V is TRBV6-2 or TRBV6-3 and J is TRBJ2-7; 13 positions agree with TRBD2. CDR1 and CDR2 from the germline V gene are MNHEY and SVGEGT. This CDR3 comprises 14 residues. Trimming took 6 bases from V and 3 from J; bases not matched to a gene: 2. For the CDR3, the DNA is TGTGCCAGCAGCTGGACTAGCGGGAGCTACGAGCAGTACTTC. Translating gives CASSWTSGSYEQYF.

This clonotype was seen ten or more times. The chain carries TRBV5-1 and TRBJ2-1, with TRBD2 identical over 11 bases. The V segment lost 4 bases and the J segment 5 bases; nucleotides outside the gene matches: 8. The germline gives CDR1 SGHRS, CDR2 YFSETQ. CDR3 size: 16 residues. The CDR3 loop reads CASSPLGLADHNEQFF. CDR3 bases: TGCGCCAGCAGCCCCCTGGGACTAGCGGATCACAATGAGCAGTTCTTC. Full variable domain (remainder filled in from reference TRBV5-1 and TRBJ2-1): KAGVTQTPRYLIKTRGQQVTLSCSPISGHRSVSWYQQTPGQGLQFLFEYFSETQRNKGNFPGRFSGRQFSNSRSEMNVSTLELGDSALYLCASSPLGLADHNEQFFGPGTRLTVL.

In its sample, this clonotype was seen many times. This chain uses TRBV7-2 with TRBJ2-7; D gene unclear. This CDR3 contains 14 residues. Germline V gene sequence: CDR1 SGHTA, CDR2 FQGNSA. The V end lost 1 base, the J end lost 0 bases, and 7 bases lay between the germline ends. The CDR3 protein is CASSLGASSYEQYF. Written as DNA, the CDR3 is TGTGCCAGCAGCTTAGGGGCAAGCTCCTACGAGCAGTACTTC.

This clonotype showed up many times. This rearrangement joins TRBV12-3 or TRBV12-4 to TRBJ2-1, with 10 bases fitting TRBD2. V lost 5 bases to trimming and J lost 6 bases; unmatched junction nucleotides: 13. The CDR3 has 17 amino acids. The CDR3 sequence: CASSGKWPAGGTNEQFF. DNA for the CDR3: TGTGCCAGCAGTGGCAAGTGGCCAGCGGGAGGGACCAATGAGCAGTTCTTC.

A few counts support this clonotype. V and J are TRBV28 and TRBJ2-7, with 8 bases that match TRBD1. The CDR3 runs 14 residues. Trimming cost V 3 bases and J 6 bases; bases outside gene matches: 7. Germline V gives CDR1 MDHEN, CDR2 SYDVKM. The CDR3 DNA is TGTGCCAGCAGTTTGCAGGCAGGGGGCGCCGAGCAGTACTTC. Translated, it gives CASSLQAGGAEQYF.

The chain links TRBV7-6 to TRBJ2-1; 11 bases fit TRBD2. Per the germline V gene, CDR1 is SGHVS and CDR2 is FNYEAQ. Trimming at V came to 1 base and at J to 1 base, leaving 12 bases not matched to a gene. The CDR3 is 20 amino acids. For the CDR3, the DNA is TGTGCCAGCAGCTTAGTTGGGACTAGCGGATCGCTGAGATCCTACAATGAGCAGTTCTTC. Translation gives CASSLVGTSGSLRSYNEQFF.

The rearrangement joins TRBV5-1 to TRBJ2-4; 13 nucleotides agree with TRBD2. The CDR3 sequence is 18 residues long. Germline trimming cut 4 bases from V and 1 base from J; bases unmatched to any gene: 8. The germline gives CDR1 SGHRS, CDR2 YFSETQ. The CDR3 sequence: CASSPGLAGEGAKNIQYF. The DNA of the CDR3 is TGCGCCAGCAGCCCCGGACTAGCGGGAGAGGGGGCCAAAAACATTCAGTACTTC.

The chain is built from TRBV10-3 and TRBJ2-7; tentatively, D is TRBD2 (6 bases). The CDR3 loop spans 15 amino acids. V dropped 10 bases and J dropped 3 bases, with 22 bases sitting between them. Looked up from germline, CDR1 is ENHRY and CDR2 is SYGVKD. The CDR3 region has the DNA TGTGCCACTATGACTAGAAAGATTTCCCTCTACGAGCAGTACTTC. As protein: CATMTRKISLYEQYF.

The J gene is TRBJ2-5, the V gene TRBV6-2 or TRBV6-3, with a tentative D call TRBD1 (5 bases). The CDR3 has 14 amino acids. V lost 0 bases and J 4 bases, leaving 9 bases between the germline ends. Germline-derived CDR1 and CDR2 are MNHEY and SVGEGT. The CDR3 DNA is TGTGCCAGCAGTTACTCGAACAGGAGAGAGACCCAGTACTTC. Translation: CASSYSNRRETQYF.

This clonotype was seen many times. The V call is TRBV14, the J call TRBJ2-7; D call uncertain. CDR3 length equals 11 residues. Trimming pared 5 bases from V and 4 bases from J, leaving 6 bases between. Germline V gene sequence: CDR1 SGHDN, CDR2 FVKESK. The DNA of the CDR3 is TGTGCCAGCAGCGCTGCATACGAGCAGTACTTC. Its protein product is CASSAAYEQYF.